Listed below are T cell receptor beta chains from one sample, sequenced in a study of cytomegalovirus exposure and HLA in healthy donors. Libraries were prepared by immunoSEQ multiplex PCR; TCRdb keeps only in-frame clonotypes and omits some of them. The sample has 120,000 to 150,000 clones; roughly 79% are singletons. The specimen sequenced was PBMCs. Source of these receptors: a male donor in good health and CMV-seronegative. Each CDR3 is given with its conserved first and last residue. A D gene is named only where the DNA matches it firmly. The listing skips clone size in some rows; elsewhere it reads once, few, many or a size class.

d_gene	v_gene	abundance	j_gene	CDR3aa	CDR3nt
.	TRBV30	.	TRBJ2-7	CASSPIGLSPYEQYF	TGTGCCTCTTCGCCGATCGGACTGTCCCCTTACGAGCAGTACTTC
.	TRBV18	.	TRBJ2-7	CASSPPTNRDNSYEQYF	TGTGCCAGCTCACCACCTACGAACCGGGACAACTCCTACGAGCAGTACTTC
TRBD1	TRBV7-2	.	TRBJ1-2	CASSLVGRGLGGYTF	TGTGCCAGCAGCTTAGTGGGCAGGGGGCTAGGTGGCTACACCTTC
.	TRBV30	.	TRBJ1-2	CAWGAHGYTF	TGTGCCTGGGGGGCCCATGGCTACACCTTC
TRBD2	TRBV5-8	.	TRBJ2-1	CASPKPPGLAALGDEQFF	TGTGCCAGCCCCAAACCCCCGGGACTAGCGGCCCTCGGGGATGAGCAGTTCTTC
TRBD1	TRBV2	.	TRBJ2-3	CASRSTGQGSDTQYF	TGTGCCAGCAGATCTACGGGACAGGGATCAGATACGCAGTATTTT
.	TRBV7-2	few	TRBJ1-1	CASSLGFSRGTEAFF	TGTGCCAGCAGCTTAGGGTTCAGCAGGGGCACTGAAGCTTTCTTT
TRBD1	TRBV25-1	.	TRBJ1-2	CASSELGTVGYTF	TGTGCCAGCAGTGAGCTTGGGACAGTCGGCTACACCTTC
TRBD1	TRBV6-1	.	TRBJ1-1	CASSEAGQERWTMNTEAFF	TGTGCCAGCAGTGAAGCGGGACAGGAGAGGTGGACCATGAACACTGAAGCTTTCTTT
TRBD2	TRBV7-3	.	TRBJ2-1	CASSFIAVAGLGYNEQFF	TGTGCCAGCAGCTTCATCGCGGTAGCGGGACTTGGGTACAATGAGCAGTTCTTC
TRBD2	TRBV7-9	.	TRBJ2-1	CASRVLAREQFF	TGTGCCAGCAGGGTACTAGCGCGAGAGCAGTTCTTC
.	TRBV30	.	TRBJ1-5	CAWSGGELQPQHF	TGTGCCTGGAGTGGGGGAGAACTTCAGCCCCAGCATTTT
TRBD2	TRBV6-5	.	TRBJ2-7	CASSPGGGYYEQYF	TGTGCCAGCAGCCCGGGGGGGGGATACTACGAGCAGTACTTC
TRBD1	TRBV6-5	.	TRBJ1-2	CASSRGQGGGYTF	TGTGCCAGCAGCCGCGGACAGGGAGGTGGCTACACCTTC
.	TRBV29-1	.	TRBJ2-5	CSVDGTLARQETQYF	TGCAGCGTTGATGGGACACTCGCCCGACAAGAGACCCAGTACTTC
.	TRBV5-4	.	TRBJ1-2	CASSLSGPYGYTF	TGTGCCAGCAGCTTGTCAGGGCCCTATGGCTACACCTTC
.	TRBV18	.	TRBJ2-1	CASSPFTDITGSSYNEQFF	TGTGCCAGCTCACCCTTTACCGACATCACAGGGAGCTCCTACAATGAGCAGTTCTTC
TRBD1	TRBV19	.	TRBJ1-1	CASNHRGMNTEAFF	TGTGCCAGTAATCACAGGGGCATGAACACTGAAGCTTTCTTT
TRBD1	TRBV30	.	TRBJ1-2	CASATGVDYGYTF	TGTGCCTCCGCGACAGGGGTCGACTATGGCTACACCTTC
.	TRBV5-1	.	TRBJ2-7	CASSLDGRGSYEQYF	TGCGCCAGCAGCTTGGATGGCAGGGGTTCCTACGAGCAGTACTTC
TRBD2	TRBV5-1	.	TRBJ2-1	CASSPRTSGRGYNEQFF	TGCGCCAGCAGCCCTCGGACTAGCGGGAGAGGCTACAATGAGCAGTTCTTC
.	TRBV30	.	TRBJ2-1	CAWSVLGGDEQFF	TGTGCCTGGAGTGTCCTCGGAGGCGATGAGCAGTTCTTC
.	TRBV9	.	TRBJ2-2	CASRQGASLNTGELFF	TGTGCCAGCCGACAAGGGGCCAGCCTAAACACCGGGGAGCTGTTTTTT
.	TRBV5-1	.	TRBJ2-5	CASSLVQGRIETQYF	TGCGCCAGCAGCTTGGTACAGGGAAGGATAGAGACCCAGTACTTC
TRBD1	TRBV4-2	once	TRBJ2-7	CASSLNPGQGIGEQYF	TGTGCCAGCAGCTTAAACCCAGGACAGGGTATCGGCGAGCAGTACTTC
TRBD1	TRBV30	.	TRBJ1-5	CAWSATGTVSNQPQHF	TGTGCCTGGAGTGCAACCGGGACAGTGAGCAATCAGCCCCAGCATTTT
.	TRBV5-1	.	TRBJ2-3	CASSSGLVVADTQYF	TGCGCCAGCAGCTCCGGACTGGTTGTGGCAGATACGCAGTATTTT
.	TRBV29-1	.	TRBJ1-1	CSVHRGTEAFF	TGCAGCGTTCACCGGGGCACTGAAGCTTTCTTT
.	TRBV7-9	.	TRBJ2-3	CASNSRVGTDTQYF	TGTGCCAGCAACAGCAGGGTGGGTACAGATACGCAGTATTTT
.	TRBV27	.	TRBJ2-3	CASMIADGTDTQYF	TGTGCCAGCATGATAGCGGATGGCACAGATACGCAGTATTTT
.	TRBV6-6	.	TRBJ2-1	CASSYEGASYNEQFF	TGTGCCAGCAGTTATGAGGGAGCAAGCTACAATGAGCAGTTCTTC
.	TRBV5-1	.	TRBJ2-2	CASSLAWNTGELFF	TGCGCCAGCAGCTTAGCATGGAACACCGGGGAGCTGTTTTTT
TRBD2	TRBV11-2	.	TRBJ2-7	CASSPSLMYGRPSSYEQYF	TGTGCCAGCAGCCCCTCTTTGATGTACGGGAGGCCCAGCTCCTACGAGCAGTACTTC
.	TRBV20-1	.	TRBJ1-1	CSPAPRAEAFF	TGCAGTCCCGCTCCGAGGGCTGAAGCTTTCTTT
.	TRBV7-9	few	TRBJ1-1	CASSFGQPNTEAFF	TGTGCCAGCAGCTTCGGACAGCCGAACACTGAAGCTTTCTTT
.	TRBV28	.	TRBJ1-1	CASSRQPREAFF	TGTGCCAGCAGTAGACAGCCGCGTGAAGCTTTCTTT
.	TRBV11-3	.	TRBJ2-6	CASSPGLSSGANVLTF	TGTGCCAGCAGCCCGGGACTTAGCTCTGGGGCCAACGTCCTGACTTTC
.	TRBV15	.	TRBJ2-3	CATSPAGSSTDTQYF	TGTGCCACCAGCCCAGCGGGCTCCAGCACAGATACGCAGTATTTT
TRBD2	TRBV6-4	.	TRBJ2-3	CASSESAGGTDTQYF	TGTGCCAGCAGTGAGTCAGCGGGGGGAACAGATACGCAGTATTTT
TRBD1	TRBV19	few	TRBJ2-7	CASTRTGGLYEQYF	TGTGCCAGTACTCGGACAGGGGGCCTCTACGAGCAGTACTTC
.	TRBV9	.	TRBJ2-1	CASSVGEGRYNEQFF	TGTGCCAGCAGCGTAGGTGAAGGGAGGTACAATGAGCAGTTCTTC
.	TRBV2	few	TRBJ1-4	CASSGNGLFEFF	TGTGCCAGCAGTGGCAATGGGCTGTTCGAATTTTTT
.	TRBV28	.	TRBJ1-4	CASSFGGRTNEKLFF	TGTGCCAGCAGTTTTGGGGGCAGAACTAATGAAAAACTGTTTTTT
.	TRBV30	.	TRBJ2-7	CAWTKGGISYEQYF	TGTGCCTGGACGAAAGGGGGTATCTCCTACGAGCAGTACTTC
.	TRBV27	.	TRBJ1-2	CAIRASGALLGGYTF	TGTGCCATCAGGGCGTCAGGGGCGCTACTCGGAGGCTACACCTTC